This T cell receptor beta chain was identified in a study of early T cells in non-severe SARS-CoV-2 infection. This clonotype was seen only a few times. Its specificity is unknown. General study points: VDJdb-based annotation leaned toward anti-spike CD8 responses and missed private and CD4 specificities.

CDR3 length: 13 amino acids. V lost 4 bases, J lost 1 base, and 5 bases lay in between. CDR1 SGHKS and CDR2 YYEKEE come from the germline V gene (reference sequence). In the library, individual cDNA molecules carried attached unique molecular identifiers. In TCRdb, the 5' RACE reads were re-called with MiXCR into one record per CDR3 protein. Here the sample spans about 81,000 distinct CDR3 sequences, around 6% being singletons. The TCR comes from an adult who was a healthcare worker with PCR-confirmed SARS-CoV-2 infection or an uninfected control (not recorded which). The rearrangement links TRBV5-5 to TRBJ2-2; maybe TRBD1 (5 bases). The sequenced sample consisted of whole blood. The CDR3 DNA reads TGTGCCAGCAGCACAGGGAACACCGGGGAGCTGTTTTTT. This gives the protein CASSTGNTGELFF.